This entry describes one TCR beta chain. What antigen it recognizes has not been identified. A read error may produce the germline difference seen at one junction end. Spanning cysteine to phenylalanine, the CDR3 consists of 15 amino acids. The sequence is cut down to CDR3 DNA, 45 bases in frame from base 1. Based on the germline V gene, the CDR1 and CDR2 sequences are SGHAT and FQNNGV. In the prospective study, participants were about 18 to 100 years old, resided in about 25 geographic areas of the United States, and were enrolled through a virtual design. To assign participants to cohorts, the prospective study relied on clinical history that participants themselves reported in a screening survey and a study questionnaire. Exposed participants had been in contact with someone with a PCR-confirmed or clinician-diagnosed COVID-19 case within 2 weeks of study entry. In the prospective study, whole blood, serum and a nasopharyngeal or oropharyngeal swab were collected from each participant by mobile phlebotomists. Prospective study participants could optionally give additional blood draws and questionnaires over a 2-month period. Before DNA extraction, prospective study blood samples were shipped either frozen or at room temperature.

This sample was included in a study of blood T cell repertoires in COVID-19 (TCRdb year 2020). Regarding the study in general: Collaborator samples came from the United States, Italy and Spain and covered acute and convalescent phases of COVID-19. The dataset comprised deeply sampled blood TCRbeta repertoires from subjects exposed to, actively infected with, or recovered from COVID-19. Where available, HLA class I and class II types were obtained from metadata supplied by the sample provider rather than from assay-based typing. The sample metadata nearly always contained a de-identified subject ID, COVID-19 status, age in years and sex. Samples were obtained from the ongoing ImmuneRACE study (first 160 participants) and from some 1,200 subjects provided by 6 global collaborators. The repertoires were released in a freely available public database meant as a resource for research on the immune response to SARS-CoV-2. The material from the prospective study consisted of cDNA or gDNA derived from T cells, B-cell-depleted T cells, or PBMCs. Study-wide findings and limitations: The amount of clinical and demographic metadata varied by source and participant and was provided uncurated.

TCRbeta CDR3 regions were amplified from genomic DNA using the immunoSEQ Assay, a bias-controlled multiplex PCR. Regarding the original processing steps: Nucleated cell counts per sample were estimated from amplification of reference gene primers within the assay. To quantify the absolute abundance of each unique TCRbeta CDR3 rearrangement, sequence reads were collapsed and filtered. Productive Simpson clonality was computed per sample as the square root of Simpson's diversity index over productive rearrangements. The source is immuneACCESS, and TCRdb retained only in-frame sequences with V and J called. Part of the clones is not carried over; for the studies checked, unresolved V genes explain less than half of this, and the remainder is unexplained. V and J calls and clone size are as listed in that table; D and trimming were resolved from the DNA. The sample table shows 150,000 or so clones, and around 90% are seen once. Approximately 3.7% of the sample comes from the top ten.

This receptor chain uses TRBV11-2 and TRBJ2-7, and the D gene may be TRBD1, 6 bases matching. The origin of this receptor is a woman aged 40 to 50 who had been exposed to COVID-19. Source material: PBMCs or T cells enriched from blood (not recorded which). The CDR3 region: CASRLGQINSYEQYF. The nucleotide sequence reads TGTGCCAGCAGGTTAGGACAGATAAACTCCTACGAGCAGTACTTC.